The 19 T cell receptor beta chains given below trace back to one sample, sequenced in a study of T cells in Graves' hyperthyroidism and ophthalmopathy. From RNA transcripts, TCR beta CDR3 regions were amplified. In the first-round RT-PCR of the TCR CDR3, the HTBI primer set was used. TCRdb re-called the multiplex PCR reads through MiXCR, storing one row per CDR3 protein. Found here are fewer than 450,000 distinct CDR3 sequences, about a sixth of them singletons; the top ten hold roughly 35%. Sequenced material: blood. These receptors were obtained from a woman in her thirties with Graves' hyperthyroidism that later progressed to Graves' ophthalmopathy.

The rearrangement uses TRBV28 and TRBJ2-5; a weak D match, TRBD1 (7 bases). The ends were cut back, 3 bases at V and 4 bases at J, with 36 bases in the middle. The germline V gene has CDR1 MDHEN and CDR2 SYDVKM. CDR3 length: 22 amino acids. CDR3 protein: CASSFNASGRGVDLGTRETQYF. The DNA for the CDR3 is TGTGCCAGCAGTTTCAATGCGTCGGGCAGGGGGGTAGACCTGGGCACAAGAGAGACCCAGTACTTC.

This clonotype was seen a handful of times. This chain's CDR3 is CSAERVTNEKLFF. The CDR3 DNA follows: TGCAGTGCGGAAAGGGTTACTAATGAAAAACTGTTTTTT. The V call is TRBV20-1, the J call TRBJ1-4; the D is unclear. Germline V gene data show CDR1 as DFQATT and CDR2 as SNEGSKA (reference sequence). Trimming took 6 bases from V and 2 from J, leaving 10 bases between them. The CDR3 consists of 13 residues.

This clonotype was detected only a few times. V and J are TRBV4-1 and TRBJ2-1; 9 positions match TRBD2. The CDR3 covers 18 residues. V shed 0 bases, J shed 9 bases, and the junction held 15 bases outside the gene matches. CDR1 and CDR2 (germline): MGHRA, YSYEKL. This CDR3 reads CASSQDGAGGSGNPEQFF. As DNA, the CDR3 is TGCGCCAGCAGCCAAGATGGGGCGGGAGGGTCAGGAAACCCTGAGCAGTTCTTC.

Ten or more counts support this clonotype. J is TRBJ2-1 and V is TRBV30, with unresolved D. V gave up 0 bases and J gave up 2 bases, with 2 bases separating them. Germline loops: CDR1 GTSNPN, CDR2 SVGIG (reference sequence). The CDR3 has 12 amino acids. CDR3 bases: TGTGCCTGGAGTGTGCCCTACAATGAGCAGTTCTTC. Translation gives CAWSVPYNEQFF.

With regard to this clonotype: A single base separates this from a much larger clone, so it may be a read error. This chain links TRBV7-9 with TRBJ1-4; possible D gene TRBD1, 6 bases. V lost 6 bases, J lost 5 bases, and 16 bases lay in between. Germline CDR1 is SEHNR and CDR2 is FQNEAQ (reference sequence). The CDR3 extends over 15 amino acids. CDR3 amino acids: CASRPRTAENEKLFF. DNA for the CDR3: TGTGCCAGCAGGCCGAGGACAGCCGAAAATGAAAAACTGTTTTTT.

In this sample, this clonotype turned up many times. This chain joins TRBV29-1 and TRBJ2-7; D is perhaps TRBD1 or TRBD2 (5 bases each). Trimming removed 6 bases at V and 0 bases at J, with 18 bases between. CDR3 length: 15 residues. Germline assignment: CDR1 SQVTM and CDR2 ANQGSEA. CDR3 protein: CSVRNGTVSSYEQYF. The CDR3 bases are TGCAGCGTGCGAAACGGGACGGTGAGCTCCTACGAGCAGTACTTC.

This clonotype was recorded at least ten times. The genes are TRBV7-9 and TRBJ1-4; D uncertain. The length of the CDR3 is 14 residues. V was shortened by 5 bases and J by 8 bases, with 15 bases between the two germline ends. Germline CDR1 and CDR2: SEHNR and FQNEAQ (reference sequence). The CDR3 loop is CASSHGGPWEKLFF. DNA for the CDR3: TGTGCCAGCAGCCACGGTGGACCGTGGGAAAAACTGTTTTTT.

This clonotype has at least ten counts. This chain connects TRBV15 to TRBJ1-2, with a tentative D call TRBD1 (5 bases). Trimming removed 3 bases from V and 3 bases from J, with 8 bases in between. Per germline, CDR1 LNHNV and CDR2 YYDKDF (reference sequence). The CDR3 is 13 amino acids. The CDR3 bases are TGTGCCACCAGCAGCCAGGGATACTATGGCTACACCTTC. Encoded protein: CATSSQGYYGYTF.

This clonotype was detected many times. This chain uses TRBV3-1 with TRBJ2-1; TRBD2 agrees at 7 bases. Trimming cost V 5 bases and J 5 bases; bases outside gene matches: 6. The CDR3 has 14 residues. Germline CDR1 LGHDT, CDR2 YNNKEL (reference sequence). The CDR3 DNA is TGTGCCAGCAGCTCCCAACTAGCGAACAATGAGCAGTTCTTC. Translated, it gives CASSSQLANNEQFF.

This clonotype was counted many times. The chain uses TRBV4-1 and TRBJ1-1; no firm D call. The CDR3 loop spans 16 amino acids. V was cut by 0 bases and J by 0 bases, with 11 bases left in between. Germline CDR1 and CDR2: MGHRA and YSYEKL. In DNA form, the CDR3 reads TGCGCCAGCAGCCAAGATCAGCCGACTCTGAACACTGAAGCTTTCTTT. Translating gives CASSQDQPTLNTEAFF.

Concerning this clonotype itself: This may stem from a read error, because a much larger clone lies one nucleotide away. The gene calls are TRBV3-1 and TRBJ1-3; a possible D gene is TRBD1 (6 bases). From germline, CDR1 is LGHDT and CDR2 YNNKEL (reference sequence). The CDR3 length is 15 residues. Trimming removed 1 base at V and 10 bases at J, with 17 bases between. This chain's CDR3 is CASSQGGVLGQTIYF. In DNA form, the CDR3 reads TGTGCCAGCAGCCAAGGAGGGGTGCTTGGACAGACCATATATTTT. Using reference TRBV3-1 and TRBJ1-3 for the parts outside the CDR3, the full variable domain is DTAVSQTPKYLVTQMGNDKSIKCEQNLGHDTMYWYKQDSKKFLKIMFSYNNKELIINETVPNRFSPKSPDKAHLNLHINSLELGDSAVYFCASSQGGVLGQTIYFGEGSWLTVV.

This clonotype occurred a few times. This chain links TRBV5-6 with TRBJ1-1; no definite D call. This CDR3 has 13 residues. CDR1 SGHDT and CDR2 YYEEEE come from the germline V gene. V dropped 2 bases and J dropped 7 bases, with 12 bases sitting between them. The CDR3, as DNA: TGTGCCAGCAGCTTACGAAGGGCGGATGAAGCTTTCTTT. Protein sequence: CASSLRRADEAFF.

This clonotype has more than one count but fewer than ten. The V call is TRBV7-9, the J call TRBJ2-6, with 11 bases fitting TRBD2. From germline, CDR1 is SEHNR and CDR2 FQNEAQ (reference sequence). V shed 5 bases, J shed 1 base, and the junction held 10 bases outside the gene matches. The CDR3 extends over 19 amino acids. Written as DNA, the CDR3 is TGTGCCAGCAGCCCCCGTAAACTAGCGGGAGTTTCTGGGGCCAACGTCCTGACTTTC. Translated, it gives CASSPRKLAGVSGANVLTF.

The sample holds many counts of this clonotype. The rearrangement links TRBV28 to TRBJ1-4; D remains unclear. The germline V gene has CDR1 MDHEN and CDR2 SYDVKM. V lost 3 bases and J lost 4, with 24 bases in between. This CDR3 spans 19 amino acids. CDR3 amino acids: CASSFFQAEGRKDNEKLFF. CDR3 bases: TGTGCCAGCAGTTTTTTCCAAGCCGAGGGCCGGAAAGATAATGAAAAACTGTTTTTT.

Here the CDR3 DNA reads TGCGCCAGCAGCTTCTTAACAGACACCTATGGCTACACCTTC. This encodes CASSFLTDTYGYTF. The chain is built from TRBV5-1 and TRBJ1-2; no clear D. The CDR3 totals 14 residues. Trimming shortened V by 2 bases and J by 4 bases, and 12 bases separated the two germline ends. Germline values: CDR1 SGHRS, CDR2 YFSETQ.

This clonotype was counted ten times or more. V usage is TRBV3-1 and J usage is TRBJ2-7; D not certain. V was pared by 1 base and J by 2 bases, with 12 bases between. Germline CDR1 and CDR2: LGHDT and YNNKEL (reference sequence). The CDR3 consists of 15 residues. The CDR3 here is CASSQVPSQPYEQYF. The DNA of the CDR3 is TGTGCCAGCAGCCAAGTTCCCTCCCAGCCCTACGAGCAGTACTTC.

At least ten counts were recorded for this clonotype. CDR3 in DNA: TGTGCCAGCATCAACTTAGCTAGCGGGGGTTCCTACAATGAGCAGTTCTTC. This gives the protein CASINLASGGSYNEQFF. This chain connects TRBV7-8 to TRBJ2-1; 10 bases line up with TRBD2. The ends lost 7 bases at V and 1 base at J; junction bases unmatched: 10. Germline loops: CDR1 SGHVS, CDR2 FQNEAQ. This CDR3 comprises 17 residues.

The rearrangement joins TRBV11-2 to TRBJ2-1; 8 bases fit TRBD2. The CDR3 extends over 16 amino acids. Germline V CDR1 and CDR2: SGHAT, FQNNGV. V was clipped by 1 base and J by 7 bases; unmatched bases: 9. Written as DNA, the CDR3 is TGTGCCAGCAGCTTAGCCGTCGGGGGGGCCCGGAATGAGCAGTTCTTC. Translating it yields CASSLAVGGARNEQFF.

The sample holds many counts of this clonotype. The chain has TRBV27 and TRBJ2-7, with a possible D match to TRBD2 (6 bases). V lost 6 bases to trimming and J lost 6 bases, with 12 bases between them. Germline V gene data show CDR1 as MNHEY and CDR2 as SMNVEV (reference sequence). This CDR3 has 12 residues. The CDR3 sequence: CASSRGGTEQYF. The CDR3 region has the DNA TGTGCCAGCAGCCGCGGAGGGACCGAGCAGTACTTC.